The sequence of this T cell receptor beta chain was determined in a study of blood T cell repertoires in COVID-19. This clone appeared once. The CDR3 runs 13 residues. Germline V gives CDR1 MNHEY, CDR2 SMNVEV (reference sequence). Trimming pared 8 bases from V and 3 bases from J, leaving 11 bases between. Clones were sequenced by immunoSEQ multiplex PCR, and TCRdb holds only the in-frame ones, with some missing. This repertoire shows approximately 190,000 clones, around 83% found once; its top ten account for under 4%. This clonotype was obtained from a woman between 25 and 40 years old who had been exposed to COVID-19. The chain has TRBV27 and TRBJ2-1; D possibly corresponds to TRBD2 (5 bases). The sequencing sample was made of PBMCs or T cells enriched from blood (not recorded which). DNA for the CDR3: TGTGCCAGCTTGGGGAGTAGCTACAATGAGCAGTTCTTC. Translating it yields CASLGSSYNEQFF.